Below, one T cell receptor (beta chain) is given with its context. The antigen is undetermined. The data belong to a study of cytomegalovirus exposure and HLA in healthy donors. Study-wide points: One later analysis, an examination of the 100 to 150 validation repertoires, found that first-cohort TCR clusters tended to co-occur in them. The classifier reportedly diagnosed cytomegalovirus status with high sensitivity and specificity. Cytomegalovirus-associated status was assigned to 150 or so TCR beta chains. The study found most TCR sequences rare, yet found some public TCRs in many donors.

The protocol was immunoSEQ multiplex PCR, while the TCRdb copy is restricted to in-frame clones and leaves out a portion. The table lists some 130,000 clones, roughly nine tenths of them singletons. V was pared by 2 bases and J by 1 base, with 15 bases between. CDR3 length: 17 amino acids. Looked up from germline, CDR1 is SGHAT and CDR2 is FQDESV (reference sequence). This chain joins TRBV11-1 and TRBJ2-1, with D tentatively TRBD2 (5 bases). The sequenced material came from PBMCs. The receptor comes from a man between 18 and 35 years old in good health and CMV-seronegative. Here the CDR3 reads CASSLTSGLGSYNEQFF. The CDR3 nucleotides read TGTGCCAGCAGCTTAACGTCAGGACTGGGTTCCTACAATGAGCAGTTCTTC.